The text below deals with one T cell receptor beta chain. This specimen belongs to a study of blood T cell repertoires in COVID-19. The V end lost 7 bases, the J end lost 5 bases, and 18 bases lay between the germline ends. CDR1 and CDR2 (germline): SGHRS, YFSETQ. This CDR3 is built from 14 residues. Libraries were prepared by immunoSEQ multiplex PCR; TCRdb keeps only in-frame clonotypes and omits some of them. The repertoire has about 180,000 clones, approximately 90% of them found once; the top ten carry around 1.6%. The sequenced sample was peripheral blood. V usage is TRBV5-1 and J usage is TRBJ2-5, with D possibly TRBD1 on 6 matching bases. This receptor was obtained from a woman between 50 and 59 years old with acute or convalescent COVID-19. The CDR3: CASSPGHEAETQYF. The CDR3 nucleotides read TGCGCCAGCTCCCCGGGACACGAGGCGGAGACCCAGTACTTC.